This T cell receptor beta chain was retrieved from a study of blood T cell repertoires in COVID-19. Trimming took 2 bases from V and 7 from J; bases not matched to a gene: 5. CDR1 is MNHEY and CDR2 is SVGAGI in the germline V gene. The CDR3 covers 15 residues. The data were produced by immunoSEQ multiplex PCR, yet TCRdb's version contains in-frame clones alone and is incomplete. The table has about 440,000 clones, roughly 91% seen once. The chain links TRBV6-5 to TRBJ1-6, with 7 bases identical to TRBD1. The origin of this receptor is a man aged 18 to 35 who had recovered from COVID-19. Sequenced material: PBMCs or T cells enriched from blood (not recorded which). The CDR3 region has the DNA TGTGCCAGCAGTTACGGCAGGGGGATCAATTCACCCCTCCACTTT. Amino acids: CASSYGRGINSPLHF.